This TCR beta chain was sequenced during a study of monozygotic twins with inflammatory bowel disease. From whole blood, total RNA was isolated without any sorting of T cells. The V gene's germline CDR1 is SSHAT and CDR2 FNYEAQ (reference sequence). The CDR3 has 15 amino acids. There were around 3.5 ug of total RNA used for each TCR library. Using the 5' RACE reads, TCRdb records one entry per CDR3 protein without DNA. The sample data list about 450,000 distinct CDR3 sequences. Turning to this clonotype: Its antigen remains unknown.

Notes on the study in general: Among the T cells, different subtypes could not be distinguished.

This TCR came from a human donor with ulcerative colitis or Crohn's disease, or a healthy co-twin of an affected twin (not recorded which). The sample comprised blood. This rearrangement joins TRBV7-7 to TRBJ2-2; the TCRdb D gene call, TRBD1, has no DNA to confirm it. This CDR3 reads CASSPGTGGSGELFF.